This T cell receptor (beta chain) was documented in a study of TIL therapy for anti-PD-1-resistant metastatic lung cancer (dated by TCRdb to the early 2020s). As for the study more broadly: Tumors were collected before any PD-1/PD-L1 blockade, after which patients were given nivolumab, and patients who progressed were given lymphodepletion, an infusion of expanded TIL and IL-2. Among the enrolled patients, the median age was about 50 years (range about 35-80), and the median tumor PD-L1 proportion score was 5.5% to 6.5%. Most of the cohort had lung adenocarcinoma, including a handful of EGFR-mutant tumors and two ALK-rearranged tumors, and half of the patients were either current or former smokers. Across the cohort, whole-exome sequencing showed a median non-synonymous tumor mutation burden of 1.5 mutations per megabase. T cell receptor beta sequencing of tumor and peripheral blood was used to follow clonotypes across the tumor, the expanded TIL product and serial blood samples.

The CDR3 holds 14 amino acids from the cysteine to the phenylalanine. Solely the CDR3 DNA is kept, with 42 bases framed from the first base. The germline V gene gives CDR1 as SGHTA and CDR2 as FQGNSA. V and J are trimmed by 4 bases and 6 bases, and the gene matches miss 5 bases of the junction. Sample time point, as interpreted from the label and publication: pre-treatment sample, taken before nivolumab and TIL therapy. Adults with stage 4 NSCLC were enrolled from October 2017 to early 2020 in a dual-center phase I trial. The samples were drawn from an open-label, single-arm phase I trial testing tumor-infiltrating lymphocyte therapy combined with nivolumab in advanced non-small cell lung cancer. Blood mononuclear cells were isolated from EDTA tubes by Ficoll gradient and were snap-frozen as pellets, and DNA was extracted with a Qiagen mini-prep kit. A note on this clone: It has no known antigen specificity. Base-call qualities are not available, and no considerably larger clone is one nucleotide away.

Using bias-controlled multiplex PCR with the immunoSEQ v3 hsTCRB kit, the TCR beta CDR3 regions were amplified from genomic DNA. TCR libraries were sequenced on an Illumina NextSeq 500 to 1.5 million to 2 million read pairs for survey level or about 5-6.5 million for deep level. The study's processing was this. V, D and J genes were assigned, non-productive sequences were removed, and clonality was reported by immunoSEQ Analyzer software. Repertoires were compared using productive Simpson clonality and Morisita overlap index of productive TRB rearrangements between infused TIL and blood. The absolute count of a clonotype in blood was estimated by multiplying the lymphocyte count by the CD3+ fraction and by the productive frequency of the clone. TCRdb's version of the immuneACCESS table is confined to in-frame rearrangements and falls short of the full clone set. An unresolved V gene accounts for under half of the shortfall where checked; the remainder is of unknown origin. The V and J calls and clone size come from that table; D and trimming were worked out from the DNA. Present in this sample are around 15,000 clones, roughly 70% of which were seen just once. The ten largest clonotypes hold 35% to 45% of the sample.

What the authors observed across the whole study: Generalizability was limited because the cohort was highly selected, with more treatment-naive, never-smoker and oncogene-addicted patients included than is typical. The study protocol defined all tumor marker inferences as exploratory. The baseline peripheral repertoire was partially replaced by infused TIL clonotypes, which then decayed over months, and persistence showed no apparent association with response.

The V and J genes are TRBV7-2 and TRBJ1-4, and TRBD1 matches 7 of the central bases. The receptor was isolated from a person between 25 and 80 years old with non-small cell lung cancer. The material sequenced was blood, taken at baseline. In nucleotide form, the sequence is TGTGCCAGCAGCTCTGACAGGGCCTATGAAAAACTGTTTTTT. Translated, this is CASSSDRAYEKLFF. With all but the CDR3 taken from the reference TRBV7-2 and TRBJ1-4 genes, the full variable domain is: GAGVSQSPSNKVTEKGKDVELRCDPISGHTALYWYRQSLGQGLEFLIYFQGNSAPDKSGLPSDRFSAERTGGSVSTLTIQRTQQEDSAVYLCASSSDRAYEKLFFGSGTQLSVL.